This entry lists 10 T cell receptor beta chains sequenced from one sample in a study of blood T cells in healthy people across ages. PCR was performed a second time for about 7 to 11 cycles using a sample-barcoded 5' primer and a J-beta primer mix. TCRdb processed the 5' RACE reads anew with MiXCR; each CDR3 protein has one entry. The sample records 650,000 to 700,000 distinct CDR3 sequences, approximately 29% being singletons. The specimen was blood. Receptor source: a woman over 75 in good health.

V and J are TRBV29-1 and TRBJ2-3; perhaps TRBD1 as D (6 bases). Germline assignment: CDR1 SQVTM and CDR2 ANQGSEA. This CDR3 region has 14 residues. Trimming stripped 6 bases from V and 0 bases from J, with 13 bases between. The CDR3, as DNA: TGCAGCGTGACCAGGGGAACTAGCACAGATACGCAGTATTTT. Its translation: CSVTRGTSTDTQYF.

This clonotype was recorded at least ten times. The chain has TRBV4-3 and TRBJ2-3; D ambiguous. The germline V gene encodes CDR1 LGHNA and CDR2 YSLEER. CDR3 length equals 13 residues. Trimming left V 3 bases short and J 6 bases short, with 10 bases between. The CDR3 DNA reads as TGCGCCAGCAGCCAGCGGCCTGGGGATACGCAGTATTTT. Amino acid sequence: CASSQRPGDTQYF.

This clonotype was seen a handful of times. The gene calls are TRBV15 and TRBJ2-1, with TRBD2 identical over 8 bases. Germline-derived CDR1 and CDR2 are LNHNV and YYDKDF (reference sequence). Trimming at V came to 4 bases and at J to 1 base, leaving 3 bases not matched to a gene. This CDR3 contains 15 residues. The chain's CDR3 is CATSNGGRSYNEQFF. In DNA, the CDR3 is TGTGCCACCAGCAACGGCGGGAGGTCCTACAATGAGCAGTTCTTC. Looking up the rest from reference TRBV15 and TRBJ2-1 gives the full variable domain: DAMVIQNPRYQVTQFGKPVTLSCSQTLNHNVMYWYQQKSSQAPKLLFHYYDKDFNNEADTPDNFQSRRPNTSFCFLDIRSPGLGDTAMYLCATSNGGRSYNEQFFGPGTRLTVL.

This clonotype was recorded many times. V usage is TRBV20-1 and J usage is TRBJ2-7; D may be TRBD1 (5 bases). The V end was cut by 3 bases, the J end by 2 bases, with 17 bases between. The CDR3 runs to 15 residues. From germline, CDR1 is DFQATT and CDR2 SNEGSKA (reference sequence). The CDR3 nucleotides are TGCAGTGCTAGCGAACAGAGTAAGGGGACCTACGAGCAGTACTTC. Protein: CSASEQSKGTYEQYF.

The V and J genes are TRBV6-2 or TRBV6-3 and TRBJ1-3; the D gene is possibly TRBD1 (6 bases). The germline CDR1 and CDR2 sequences are MNHEY and SVGEGT. The CDR3 covers 15 residues. The germline V and J ends were trimmed by 7 bases and 0 bases, with 13 bases remaining between them. The CDR3 coding sequence is TGTGCCAGCAAAGGGGACATCAACTCTGGAAACACCATATATTTT. It codes for CASKGDINSGNTIYF.

Worth noting for this clonotype: With a much larger clone just one base away, this may be a read error. The J gene is TRBJ2-7, the V gene TRBV5-1; D call uncertain. Germline lookup yields CDR1 SGHRS and CDR2 YFSETQ. This CDR3 is built from 13 residues. V was shortened by 4 bases and J by 7 bases, with 15 bases between the two germline ends. The CDR3 DNA sequence: TGCGCCAGCAGCGCGGACGGGTACAATGAGCAGTACTTC. Amino acid sequence: CASSADGYNEQYF.

At least ten counts were recorded for this clonotype. The chain uses TRBV12-3 or TRBV12-4 and TRBJ1-5; TRBD1 matches 8 bases. With V trimmed by 4 bases and J by 7 bases, 9 bases remained unmatched. The CDR3 contains 15 residues. The chain's CDR3 is CASSSRQGPGQPQHF. In DNA, the CDR3 is TGTGCCAGCAGTTCCCGACAGGGGCCGGGGCAGCCCCAGCATTTT.

The rearrangement links TRBV5-8 to TRBJ1-1; TRBD1 aligns across 11 bases. Germline CDR1 reads SGHTS; CDR2 reads YDEGEE. The CDR3 spans 15 residues. V lost 3 bases and J lost 12; bases outside the gene matches: 13. CDR3 bases: TGTGCCAGCAGCTACATCATGACAGGACAGGGGGCCTCTTTCTTT. Translating gives CASSYIMTGQGASFF.

This clonotype was counted at least ten times. The chain recombines TRBV4-1 with TRBJ2-6; D is perhaps TRBD2 (6 bases). This CDR3 spans 18 amino acids. Trimming removed 1 base at V and 0 bases at J, with 13 bases between. Germline V gene lookup returns CDR1 MGHRA and CDR2 YSYEKL. Written as DNA, the CDR3 is TGCGCCAGCAGCCAAGGGGGCATCGGGAGCTCTGGGGCCAACGTCCTGACTTTC. As protein: CASSQGGIGSSGANVLTF.

The chain links TRBV9 to TRBJ2-2; 8 bases align to TRBD2. CDR1 and CDR2 from the germline V gene are SGDLS and YYNGEE. The J segment lost 5 bases and the V segment lost 4 bases, leaving 7 bases of the junction unmatched. This CDR3 is built from 15 residues. The DNA for the CDR3 is TGTGCCAGCAGCCCCAGCGGGAGCGGGACCGGGGAGCTGTTTTTT. This sequence encodes CASSPSGSGTGELFF. The complete variable domain, with remaining parts taken from reference TRBV9 and TRBJ2-2, reads DSGVTQTPKHLITATGQRVTLRCSPRSGDLSVYWYQQSLDQGLQFLIQYYNGEERAKGNILERFSAQQFPDLHSELNLSSLELGDSALYFCASSPSGSGTGELFFGEGSRLTVL.